The clone carrying this TCR beta chain was seen just once. Per germline, CDR1 SQVTM and CDR2 ANQGSEA. V lost 8 bases and J lost 4; bases outside the gene matches: 10. The CDR3 has 13 residues. This sample is drawn from a study of glioma-infiltrating T cells. TCR alpha and beta CDR3 regions were amplified from RNA using iRepertoire nested multiplex PCR. Each CDR3 protein gets one entry after TCRdb re-called the multiplex PCR reads with MiXCR. The repertoire holds 300,000 to 450,000 distinct CDR3 sequences, 41% seen once, with more than 10% in the top ten. The source is a human donor with low-grade glioma or glioblastoma, undergoing nonglioma brain surgery, or in good health (not recorded which). The rearrangement joins TRBV29-1 to TRBJ2-7; 8 bases map to TRBD2. The sequenced material came from glioma tissue, nonneoplastic brain tissue, or PBMCs (not recorded which). The CDR3 coding sequence is TGCAGCCCCCGGGGGGGGGAAACGTACGAGCAGTACTTC. It yields the protein CSPRGGETYEQYF.